The clone carrying this TCR beta chain was picked up many times. The antigen remains undetermined. This CDR3 is 15 amino acids long. V was cut by 5 bases and J by 2 bases, with 15 bases left in between. The sample originates from a study of early T cells in non-severe SARS-CoV-2 infection. Overall study context: Sequencing input comprised bulk RNA from unsorted whole blood; chain pairing was not available. Study conclusions and caveats: Clonotype matching in VDJdb favored anti-spike CD8 responses and did not capture private and CD4 specificities.

Each cDNA molecule carried a unique molecular identifier. TCRdb reanalysed the 5' RACE reads using MiXCR and keeps one entry per CDR3 protein. The sample has about 70,000 distinct CDR3 sequences, around 12% seen once. The source is an adult who was a healthcare worker with PCR-confirmed SARS-CoV-2 infection or an uninfected control (not recorded which). The rearrangement uses TRBV12-3 or TRBV12-4 and TRBJ2-5, with D possibly being TRBD1 (7 bases). Sequenced material: whole blood. CDR3 region: CASSPGQGGQETQYF. The CDR3 DNA follows: TGTGCCAGCAGTCCAGGGCAGGGGGGTCAAGAGACCCAGTACTTC.